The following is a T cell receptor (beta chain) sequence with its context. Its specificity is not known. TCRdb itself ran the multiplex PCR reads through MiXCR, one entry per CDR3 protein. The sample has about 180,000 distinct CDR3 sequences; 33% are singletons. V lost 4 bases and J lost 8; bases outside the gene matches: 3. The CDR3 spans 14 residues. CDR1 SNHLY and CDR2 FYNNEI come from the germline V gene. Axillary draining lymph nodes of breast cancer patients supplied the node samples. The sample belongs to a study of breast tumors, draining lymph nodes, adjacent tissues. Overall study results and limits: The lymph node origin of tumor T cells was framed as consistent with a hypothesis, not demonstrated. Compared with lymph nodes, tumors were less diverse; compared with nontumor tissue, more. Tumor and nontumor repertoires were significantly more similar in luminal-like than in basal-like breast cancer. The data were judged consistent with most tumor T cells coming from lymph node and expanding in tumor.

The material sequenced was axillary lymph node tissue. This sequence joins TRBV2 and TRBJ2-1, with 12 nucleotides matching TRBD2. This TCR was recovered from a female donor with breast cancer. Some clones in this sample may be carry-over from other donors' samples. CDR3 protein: CASSGTSGNDEQFF. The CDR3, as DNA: TGTGCCAGCAGTGGGACTAGCGGGAATGATGAGCAGTTCTTC.